This is a list of T cell receptor beta chains from one sample in a study of regulatory T cells in long-lasting Graves disease. TCRdb redid the calling of the multiplex PCR reads with MiXCR, one entry per CDR3 protein. The sample contains around 320,000 distinct CDR3 sequences, 15% to 20% of which appear only once. These data also featured in a second study, about T cells in Graves' hyperthyroidism and ophthalmopathy.

Sequences were derived from peripheral blood mononuclear cells (PBMCs), sampled at new diagnosis, from a patient treated with antithyroid drugs. These receptors were taken from a man aged 35 to 55 with Graves disease. Both conserved end residues are part of each CDR3. Each record gives: clone size, D gene, V gene, J gene, CDR3 protein, CDR3 DNA. A D gene is named only where the DNA matches it firmly. Expanded clones are given a class, and other clones once, few, many or no size at all.

clone_size: many; d_call: TRBD1; v_call: TRBV2; j_call: TRBJ2-3; cdr3_aa: CASSDRGGTDTQYF; cdr3_nt: TGTGCCAGCAGCGACAGGGGGGGCACAGATACGCAGTATTTT
clone_size: many; d_call: .; v_call: TRBV12-3/TRBV12-4; j_call: TRBJ2-5; cdr3_aa: CASSPTGTGETQYF; cdr3_nt: TGTGCCAGCAGCCCAACAGGGACTGGAGAGACCCAGTACTTC
clone_size: few; d_call: .; v_call: TRBV9; j_call: TRBJ2-1; cdr3_aa: CASSVMSGEYNEQFF; cdr3_nt: TGTGCCAGCAGCGTAATGTCAGGGGAGTACAATGAGCAGTTCTTC
clone_size: many; d_call: .; v_call: TRBV6-1; j_call: TRBJ2-1; cdr3_aa: CASSLGRPPYNEQFF; cdr3_nt: TGTGCCAGCAGTCTCGGCCGCCCTCCCTACAATGAGCAGTTCTTC
clone_size: few; d_call: .; v_call: TRBV9; j_call: TRBJ2-5; cdr3_aa: CASSATAQETQYF; cdr3_nt: TGTGCCAGCAGCGCTACCGCCCAAGAGACCCAGTACTTC
clone_size: .; d_call: .; v_call: TRBV7-3; j_call: TRBJ2-5; cdr3_aa: CASSLTMAGVETQYF; cdr3_nt: TGTGCCAGCAGCTTAACGATGGCAGGGGTAGAGACCCAGTACTTC
clone_size: few; d_call: TRBD1; v_call: TRBV12-3/TRBV12-4; j_call: TRBJ1-4; cdr3_aa: CAGSLVQGGFNEKLFF; cdr3_nt: TGTGCCGGCAGTTTAGTCCAGGGGGGCTTTAATGAAAAACTGTTTTTT
clone_size: many; d_call: .; v_call: TRBV18; j_call: TRBJ1-1; cdr3_aa: CASSLLRVENTEAFF; cdr3_nt: TGTGCCAGCTCACTATTGAGGGTCGAGAACACTGAAGCTTTCTTT
clone_size: few; d_call: .; v_call: TRBV5-1; j_call: TRBJ2-5; cdr3_aa: CASSLVSRGGETQYF; cdr3_nt: TGCGCCAGCAGCTTGGTTTCCCGGGGTGGCGAGACCCAGTACTTC
clone_size: many; d_call: TRBD2; v_call: TRBV7-9; j_call: TRBJ2-1; cdr3_aa: CASSDGIREGNEQFF; cdr3_nt: TGTGCCAGCAGCGACGGGATCCGGGAGGGCAATGAGCAGTTCTTC
clone_size: many; d_call: .; v_call: TRBV5-1; j_call: TRBJ1-1; cdr3_aa: CASSLGSSGTEAFF; cdr3_nt: TGCGCCAGCAGCCTTGGGAGTAGCGGCACTGAAGCTTTCTTT
clone_size: few; d_call: .; v_call: TRBV10-3; j_call: TRBJ2-3; cdr3_aa: CAIRPLTISTDTQYF; cdr3_nt: TGTGCCATCAGACCCCTCACCATCAGCACAGATACGCAGTATTTT
clone_size: many; d_call: .; v_call: TRBV7-8; j_call: TRBJ2-5; cdr3_aa: CASSPRLGAETQYF; cdr3_nt: TGTGCCAGCAGCCCTCGGTTGGGGGCAGAGACCCAGTACTTC
clone_size: .; d_call: .; v_call: TRBV6-1; j_call: TRBJ2-3; cdr3_aa: CASSPPLAGGEVTDTQYF; cdr3_nt: TGTGCCAGCAGTCCCCCCCTCGCGGGCGGCGAGGTCACAGATACGCAGTATTTT
clone_size: few; d_call: TRBD1; v_call: TRBV3-1; j_call: TRBJ2-2; cdr3_aa: CASRPRTGGGGELFF; cdr3_nt: TGTGCCAGCAGGCCCCGGACAGGGGGCGGGGGGGAGCTGTTTTTT
clone_size: many; d_call: TRBD1; v_call: TRBV7-8; j_call: TRBJ1-5; cdr3_aa: CASSPTPRRTGADNQPQHF; cdr3_nt: TGTGCCAGCAGCCCCACACCCCGGCGAACAGGGGCTGACAATCAGCCCCAGCATTTT
clone_size: many; d_call: TRBD2; v_call: TRBV6-2/TRBV6-3; j_call: TRBJ2-5; cdr3_aa: CASSSGVAGGKETQYF; cdr3_nt: TGTGCCAGCAGTTCCGGGGTAGCGGGAGGGAAAGAGACCCAGTACTTC
clone_size: many; d_call: .; v_call: TRBV19; j_call: TRBJ1-1; cdr3_aa: CASSIGSYTEAFF; cdr3_nt: TGTGCCAGTAGTATCGGCTCTTACACTGAAGCTTTCTTT
clone_size: .; d_call: .; v_call: TRBV27; j_call: TRBJ1-4; cdr3_aa: CASSLAPGARGWGSLFF; cdr3_nt: TGTGCCAGCAGTTTAGCTCCGGGAGCGCGCGGCTGGGGATCACTGTTTTTT
clone_size: many; d_call: .; v_call: TRBV24-1; j_call: TRBJ1-5; cdr3_aa: CATSETGRSDNQPQHF; cdr3_nt: TGTGCCACCAGTGAAACAGGTCGCTCGGACAATCAGCCCCAGCATTTT
clone_size: many; d_call: .; v_call: TRBV13; j_call: TRBJ2-7; cdr3_aa: CASSLDLTGMPYEQYF; cdr3_nt: TGTGCCAGCAGCTTAGACCTCACAGGGATGCCCTACGAGCAGTACTTC
clone_size: many; d_call: .; v_call: TRBV4-2; j_call: TRBJ1-5; cdr3_aa: CASSQDGGSNQPQHF; cdr3_nt: TGTGCCAGCAGCCAAGATGGGGGGAGCAATCAGCCCCAGCATTTT
clone_size: few; d_call: .; v_call: TRBV7-9; j_call: TRBJ2-1; cdr3_aa: CALQDHNEQFF; cdr3_nt: TGTGCCCTCCAAGACCACAATGAGCAGTTCTTC
clone_size: many; d_call: TRBD2; v_call: TRBV2; j_call: TRBJ2-1; cdr3_aa: CASSVGSGEINEQFF; cdr3_nt: TGTGCCAGCAGTGTAGGTAGCGGGGAGATCAATGAGCAGTTCTTC
clone_size: few; d_call: .; v_call: TRBV7-7; j_call: TRBJ2-2; cdr3_aa: CASAPQVNTGELFF; cdr3_nt: TGTGCCAGCGCCCCCCAGGTGAACACCGGGGAGCTGTTTTTT
clone_size: .; d_call: .; v_call: TRBV19; j_call: TRBJ1-4; cdr3_aa: CASRSSATNEKLFF; cdr3_nt: TGTGCCAGTAGGAGCAGTGCAACTAATGAAAAACTGTTTTTT
clone_size: few; d_call: TRBD2; v_call: TRBV5-1; j_call: TRBJ2-3; cdr3_aa: CASSLGGLAGGPDTQYF; cdr3_nt: TGCGCCAGCAGCTTGGGGGGACTAGCGGGGGGGCCAGATACGCAGTATTTT
clone_size: .; d_call: .; v_call: TRBV24-1; j_call: TRBJ2-1; cdr3_aa: CATSDLASAGSYNEQFF; cdr3_nt: TGTGCCACCAGTGATTTGGCCAGTGCGGGGTCCTACAATGAGCAGTTCTTC
clone_size: many; d_call: TRBD2; v_call: TRBV2; j_call: TRBJ2-7; cdr3_aa: CASSGGLAGGAYYEQYF; cdr3_nt: TGTGCCAGCAGTGGGGGACTAGCGGGGGGGGCCTACTACGAGCAGTACTTC
clone_size: many; d_call: .; v_call: TRBV5-1; j_call: TRBJ2-7; cdr3_aa: CASSLAPGNYEQYF; cdr3_nt: TGCGCCAGCAGCTTGGCCCCGGGAAACTACGAGCAGTACTTC
clone_size: .; d_call: .; v_call: TRBV18; j_call: TRBJ2-1; cdr3_aa: CASSPVGRGTYNEQFF; cdr3_nt: TGTGCCAGCTCACCCGTCGGCAGGGGCACCTACAATGAGCAGTTCTTC
clone_size: .; d_call: TRBD1; v_call: TRBV11-3; j_call: TRBJ1-6; cdr3_aa: CASSLNAGQDNSPLHF; cdr3_nt: TGTGCCAGCAGCCTTAATGCGGGACAGGATAATTCACCCCTCCACTTT
clone_size: few; d_call: .; v_call: TRBV29-1; j_call: TRBJ2-7; cdr3_aa: CSVYVTYEQYF; cdr3_nt: TGCAGCGTATACGTTACCTACGAGCAGTACTTC